This T cell receptor (beta chain) was captured by sequencing in a study of cytomegalovirus exposure and HLA in healthy donors. To note about this clone: Its antigen is not identified.

Study-wide points: Trimming of TCR beta V- and J-genes showed a link, identified in a later analysis, to a missense DCLRE1C variant.

With 60 Vbeta and 13 Jbeta primers, the PCR was carried out. The protocol was immunoSEQ multiplex PCR, while the TCRdb copy is restricted to in-frame clones and leaves out a portion. Altogether over 150,000 clones are present, 77% being singletons, with the ten largest covering around 2.5%. It was healthy bone marrow donors who served as donors. The CDR3 spans 14 residues. Per the germline V gene, CDR1 is LGHNT and CDR2 is FRNRAP. Trimming left V 6 bases short and J 0 bases short, with 9 bases between. The clonotype originates from a middle-aged woman in good health and CMV-seropositive. The rearrangement joins TRBV12-5 to TRBJ1-3; tentatively, D is TRBD1 (5 bases). The sample consisted of PBMCs. The CDR3 here is CASGPGNSGNTIYF. In DNA, the CDR3 is TGTGCTAGTGGCCCAGGGAACTCTGGAAACACCATATATTTT.